This T cell receptor (beta chain) was sequenced for a study of CD8 T cells in ankylosing spondylitis. General observations from the study: A motif of roughly 8 highly homologous TCR beta variants was seen as apparently characteristic of ankylosing spondylitis blood.

This clonotype has at least ten counts. The antigen is unknown. TCRdb ran MiXCR on the 5' RACE reads and lists one entry per CDR3 protein. Among 150,000 to 200,000 distinct CDR3 sequences listed, 13% were seen once. Specimen: blood, either unsorted or a sorted T cell fraction (not recorded which). This clonotype was sampled from a female donor with ankylosing spondylitis or in good health (not recorded which).

CDR3 loop: CASEWTGGSQPQHF. The CDR3 DNA follows: TGTGCCAGTGAATGGACAGGGGGCAGTCAGCCCCAGCATTTT. The chain has TRBV2 and TRBJ1-5; 11 bases map to TRBD1. Germline CDR1 and CDR2: SNHLY and FYNNEI. The V segment lost 9 bases and the J segment 6 bases; nucleotides outside the gene matches: 7. The CDR3 extends over 14 amino acids. Filled out from reference TRBV2 and TRBJ1-5, the complete variable domain reads EPEVTQTPSHQVTQMGQEVILRCVPISNHLYFYWYRQILGQKVEFLVSFYNNEISEKSEIFDDQFSVERPDGSNFTLKIRSTKLEDSAMYFCASEWTGGSQPQHFGDGTRLSIL.